These 14 T cell receptor beta chains share one sample of origin, sequenced in a study of regulatory T cells in long-lasting Graves disease. With iRepertoire HTBI primers and Arm-PCR of CDR3 regions, TCR beta libraries were built. A single record per CDR3 protein comes from TCRdb applying MiXCR to the multiplex PCR reads. The data hold 390,000 or so distinct CDR3 sequences, with 10% to 15% observed a single time. Time point given: newly diagnosed GD, antithyroid drugs for less than 3 months. The authors made the TCR library using RNA they extracted from PBMCs. The sample also formed part of further work on T cells in Graves' hyperthyroidism and ophthalmopathy.

Source: peripheral blood mononuclear cells (PBMCs), taken at new diagnosis, from a patient treated with antithyroid drugs. The receptors were gathered from a woman aged 18-35 years with Graves disease.

This clonotype occurred many times. The chain joins TRBV29-1 to TRBJ2-5; 10 nucleotides line up with TRBD2. V shed 6 bases, J shed 3 bases, and the junction held 7 bases outside the gene matches. In germline, CDR1 is SQVTM, CDR2 ANQGSEA. The CDR3 is made up of 14 amino acids. The CDR3 region has the DNA TGCAGCGTCACCGGGACTAGCGAGAAAGAGACCCAGTACTTC. It yields the protein CSVTGTSEKETQYF.

This clonotype was recorded at least ten times. The chain has TRBV7-8 and TRBJ1-2; a weak D match, TRBD1 (6 bases). Germline V gene data show CDR1 as SGHVS and CDR2 as FQNEAQ. V shed 5 bases and J shed 5 bases, with 21 bases lying between them. The CDR3 is made up of 16 amino acids. CDR3 in amino acids: CASSRTWGGGDYGYTF. The CDR3 DNA sequence: TGTGCCAGCAGCCGTACCTGGGGGGGGGGCGATTATGGCTACACCTTC.

Note on this clonotype: A much larger clone sits a single nucleotide away, making a read error possible. The V and J genes are TRBV6-2 or TRBV6-3 and TRBJ1-2; D is perhaps TRBD1 (6 bases). CDR1 and CDR2 from the germline V gene are MNHEY and SVGEGT. V lost 7 bases and J 4 bases, leaving 7 bases between the germline ends. The length of the CDR3 is 11 residues. CDR3 sequence reads: CASKDSYGYTF. The CDR3, as DNA: TGTGCCAGCAAGGACAGCTATGGCTACACCTTC.

The chain links TRBV10-3 to TRBJ1-2; 9 bases are a match to TRBD1. This CDR3 region has 13 residues. CDR1 is ENHRY, CDR2 SYGVKD, per germline. Trimming removed 2 bases from V and 6 bases from J; junction bases left unmatched: 1. Written as DNA, the CDR3 is TGTGCCATCAGTGAGGGGGACAGGGATGGCTACACCTTC. This gives the protein CAISEGDRDGYTF.

About this clonotype: Possible read error: a much larger clone is one base away. This chain uses TRBV6-2 or TRBV6-3 with TRBJ1-1, with a possible D match to TRBD1 (5 bases). Germline lookup yields CDR1 MNHEY and CDR2 SVGEGT. The V end was cut by 7 bases, the J end by 5 bases, with 11 bases between. CDR3 length: 12 residues. The CDR3 DNA sequence: TGTGCCAGCAACGGGGGTTGGACTGAAGCTTTCTTT. This encodes CASNGGWTEAFF.

The sample holds many counts of this clonotype. The chain links TRBV19 to TRBJ1-2; 10 nucleotides line up with TRBD1. Germline V gene lookup returns CDR1 LNHDA and CDR2 SQIVND (reference sequence). This CDR3 region has 15 residues. V was clipped by 5 bases and J by 2 bases; unmatched bases: 5. Here the CDR3 DNA reads TGTGCCAGTAGTCCTATGGGACAGGGGAACTATGGCTACACCTTC. Its translation: CASSPMGQGNYGYTF.

There are a few counts of this clonotype. CDR3 coding DNA: TGTGCCAGCAGTTATAACGCGGGAGGCCCCTCCTACAATGAGCAGTTCTTC. Protein: CASSYNAGGPSYNEQFF. This chain uses TRBV6-2 or TRBV6-3 with TRBJ2-1, with 8 nucleotides matching TRBD2. The V segment lost 3 bases and the J segment 0 bases; nucleotides outside the gene matches: 7. The germline V gene has CDR1 MNHEY and CDR2 SVGEGT. The CDR3 contains 17 residues.

The chain is built from TRBV6-2 or TRBV6-3 and TRBJ1-1, with D unclear. This CDR3 spans 13 amino acids. The germline V and J ends were trimmed by 3 bases and 3 bases, with 8 bases remaining between them. Germline V lookup: CDR1 MNHEY, CDR2 SVGEGT. The CDR3 nucleotides are TGTGCCAGCAGTTATTGGGTCGACACTGAAGCTTTCTTT. Residues: CASSYWVDTEAFF.

V is TRBV30 and J is TRBJ1-6; D is possibly TRBD1 (6 bases). The CDR3 covers 15 residues. Germline assignment: CDR1 GTSNPN and CDR2 SVGIG (reference sequence). V was cut by 4 bases and J by 8 bases, with 18 bases left in between. In DNA, the CDR3 is TGTGCCTGGATTTTACGGGGGGCTGCGGATTCACCCCTCCACTTT. Encoded protein: CAWILRGAADSPLHF.

A remark on this clonotype: A much larger clone lies a single base off, so this may be a read error. CDR3 sequence reads: CASSALAGVIPDTQYF. DNA for the CDR3: TGTGCCAGCAGCGCCCTAGCGGGAGTAATACCGGATACGCAGTATTTT. The genes are TRBV9 and TRBJ2-3, with TRBD2 identical over 10 bases. This CDR3 spans 16 amino acids. Looked up from germline, CDR1 is SGDLS and CDR2 is YYNGEE. V was clipped by 3 bases and J by 6 bases; unmatched bases: 10.

This clonotype was picked up many times. The chain employs TRBV10-3 and TRBJ2-5; D possibly corresponds to TRBD1 (6 bases). The V end was cut by 3 bases, the J end by 2 bases, with 19 bases between. CDR3 length equals 17 residues. Germline lookup yields CDR1 ENHRY and CDR2 SYGVKD. CDR3 amino acids: CAISEAGTSMMQETQYF. CDR3 sequence (DNA): TGTGCCATCAGTGAAGCCGGGACATCCATGATGCAAGAGACCCAGTACTTC.

The sample holds many counts of this clonotype. The chain is built from TRBV24-1 and TRBJ2-1; 9 bases are a match to TRBD2. Germline values: CDR1 KGHDR, CDR2 SFDVKD. Germline trimming cut 4 bases from V and 0 bases from J; bases unmatched to any gene: 12. The CDR3 is 19 residues long. CDR3 protein: CATSDPRGREGSSYNEQFF. The CDR3 nucleotides are TGTGCCACCAGTGACCCCCGCGGGAGGGAGGGGAGCTCCTACAATGAGCAGTTCTTC.

This clonotype was observed at least ten times. V gene TRBV28 combines with J gene TRBJ2-7, with D possibly being TRBD1 (6 bases). Germline lookup yields CDR1 MDHEN and CDR2 SYDVKM. The CDR3 spans 15 residues. V lost 6 bases to trimming and J lost 7 bases, with 22 bases between them. CDR3 DNA sequence: TGTGCCAGCAGGCACAGGGACGGACTTCTAGGGGAGCAGTACTTC. Translated: CASRHRDGLLGEQYF. Complete variable domain (other parts from reference TRBV28 and TRBJ2-7): DVKVTQSSRYLVKRTGEKVFLECVQDMDHENMFWYRQDPGLGLRLIYFSYDVKMKEKGDIPEGYSVSREKKERFSLILESASTNQTSMYLCASRHRDGLLGEQYFGPGTRLTVT.

This clonotype was seen repeatedly, ten times or more. Germline is not matched at one junction end, which may reflect a read error. The chain links TRBV4-3 to TRBJ2-1, with TRBD1 matching 8 bases. The CDR3 consists of 14 residues. Per germline, CDR1 LGHNA and CDR2 YSLEER. The CDR3, as DNA: TGTGCCAGCAGCCTCAGACAGGGGTACAATGAGCAGTTCTTC. This sequence encodes CASSLRQGYNEQFF.